Below, one T cell receptor beta chain is given with its context. The antigen it recognizes is unknown. One base away there is no much larger clone; base qualities are not given. Trimming removed 3 bases from V and 1 base from J, leaving 4 bases between the germline ends. CDR1 and CDR2 were assigned from the germline V gene as SQVTM and ANQGSEA. Inclusive of the bounding cysteine and phenylalanine, the CDR3 is 13 residues long. The retained sequence is limited to the CDR3, 39 bases, with the frame set at the first base. These data belong to a study of blood T cell repertoires in COVID-19 (dated by TCRdb to the early 2020s). With regard to the full study: Samples from collaborators originated in the United States, Italy and Spain and spanned both the acute and convalescent phases of COVID-19. The prospective study material was composed of cDNA or gDNA derived from T cells, B-cell-depleted T cells, or PBMCs. Deeply sampled blood TCRbeta repertoires from subjects exposed to, actively infected with, or recovered from COVID-19 were included in the dataset. The repertoires were released in a freely available public database meant as a resource for research on the immune response to SARS-CoV-2. Samples were obtained from the ongoing ImmuneRACE study (first 160 participants) and from over 1,000 subjects provided by 6 global collaborators. Nearly every sample came with metadata listing a de-identified subject ID, COVID-19 status, age in years and sex. Where available, HLA class I and class II types were taken from metadata supplied by the sample provider and were not determined by assay-based typing. Study-wide conclusions, independent of this receptor: Clinical and demographic metadata were provided uncurated, with the amount varying by source and participant.

Samples from volunteer blood donors who had recovered from COVID-19 were contributed by a second Seattle source. Collaborating institutions collected whole blood in K2EDTA tubes following their own protocols. For TCRbeta analysis, collaborators shipped samples in one of three forms: frozen whole blood, isolated PBMCs, or DNA extracted from either of those sample types. TCRbeta CDR3 regions were amplified from genomic DNA using the immunoSEQ Assay, a bias-controlled multiplex PCR. The study's own analysis went as follows. Nucleated cell counts per sample were estimated from amplification of reference gene primers within the assay. To quantify the absolute abundance of each unique TCRbeta CDR3 rearrangement, sequence reads were collapsed and filtered. Productive Simpson clonality was computed per sample as the square root of Simpson's diversity index over productive rearrangements. The clones in this table, taken by TCRdb from immuneACCESS, are in-frame only. Not every clone is retained; where verified, under half of the shortfall comes from an unresolved V gene, and the cause of the rest is unknown. V, J and clone size reflect that table, while D and trimming were determined from the DNA. This sample gives roughly 240,000 clones in total; 84% of them show up just once. 2% to 2.5% of the sample goes to the ten largest clones.

The receptor's source is a man aged 40-49 years who had recovered from COVID-19. The V and J genes are TRBV29-1 and TRBJ2-6; the D gene remains uncertain. Sequenced: peripheral blood. The nucleotide sequence reads as follows: TGCAGCGTTGACTTGTCTGGGGCCAACGTCCTGACTTTC. Its translation reads: CSVDLSGANVLTF.